This record concerns one TCR beta chain sequence. The antigen remains undetermined. These data are taken from a study of cytomegalovirus exposure and HLA in healthy donors. General study results and limits: At a 0.05 false discovery rate, a later analysis found approximately 17,000 TCR beta sequences to be associated with HLA alleles. HLA-A and HLA-B allele assignments for most subjects were reportedly predicted accurately using TCR beta sequences. Analyzed later, most CMV-associated TCR beta chains appeared HLA-restricted.

Germline trimming cut 4 bases from V and 4 bases from J; bases unmatched to any gene: 11. Germline V gene data show CDR1 as SGDLS and CDR2 as YYNGEE. This CDR3 comprises 16 residues. It was with 60 Vbeta and 13 Jbeta primers that the PCR ran. Clones were sequenced by immunoSEQ multiplex PCR, and TCRdb holds only the in-frame ones, with some missing. The sample contains roughly 150,000 clones, about a tenth of which appear only once. Sequenced sample: PBMCs. J is TRBJ2-3 and V is TRBV9, with 8 bases aligning to TRBD2. This clonotype was obtained from a male donor in good health and CMV-seronegative. CDR3 coding DNA: TGTGCCAGCAGCTCGCCCGGGGGGGCGGGACCAGATACGCAGTATTTT. Translation gives CASSSPGGAGPDTQYF.